This T cell receptor beta chain was recovered during a study of shared clonotypes between healthy human individuals. Notes on the study in general: Since donors were few, the genetic and exposure-history diversity represented was limited. Generally, estimated richness proved larger in naive subsets than it did in memory subsets.

CD4+ cells yielded CD45RA+ naive and CD45RA-negative memory subsets. On this clone: Its antigen is still unknown.

Trimming pared 8 bases from V and 8 bases from J, leaving 9 bases between. This CDR3 region has 10 residues. The germline gives CDR1 GTSNPN, CDR2 SVGIG (reference sequence). The authors split each subset's genomic DNA evenly across several immunoSEQ plates. Sequenced by immunoSEQ multiplex PCR; TCRdb stores in-frame clones only, minus some. Altogether around 2.5 million clones are present, approximately 93% being singletons, with the ten largest covering 0.36%. The sequenced material came from naive CD4+ T cells from PBMCs. Regarding subset: CD45RA+ positively selected. The rearrangement links TRBV30 to TRBJ2-2; possibly TRBD2 for D (6 bases). The TCR sequence derives from a man aged 18 to 29 in good health. Some clones in this sample may be carry-over from other donors' samples. Here the CDR3 reads CARGEGELFF. The CDR3 DNA sequence: TGTGCCCGCGGGGAGGGGGAGCTGTTTTTT.